The 14 T cell receptor beta chains below come from one sample, sequenced in a study of T cell changes during pregnancy in multiple sclerosis. Using immunoSEQ multiplex PCR, the repertoire was profiled, and TCRdb retains in-frame clones only, with some absent. Among approximately 40,000 clones, around 90% were seen once, and the ten largest hold approximately 1%. This specimen consisted of CD4+ T cells from peripheral blood mononuclear cells, obtained in the second trimester of pregnancy. These receptors all come from a female donor with multiple sclerosis, enrolled in a pregnancy study.

The V and J genes are TRBV9 and TRBJ2-3; TRBD1 matches at 12 bases. CDR1 is SGDLS, CDR2 YYNGEE, per germline. Losses at the gene ends were 4 bases for V and 4 bases for J; bases not matched to a gene: 7. The CDR3 totals 16 residues. CDR3 amino acids: CASSRTGTGGSDTQYF. The CDR3 nucleotides are TGTGCCAGCAGCCGCACCGGGACAGGGGGCTCAGATACGCAGTATTTT.

The CDR3 region is CASSPSAGLAGYNEQFF. The CDR3 bases are TGTGCCAGCAGCCCTTCTGCGGGACTAGCGGGATACAATGAGCAGTTCTTC. The chain uses TRBV14 and TRBJ2-1; TRBD2 matches at 13 bases. Per the germline V gene, CDR1 is SGHDN and CDR2 is FVKESK. The junction had 7 bases not matched to a gene; V was cut back by 4 bases and J by 4 bases. The CDR3 sequence is 17 residues long. The entire variable domain, with the rest obtained from reference TRBV14 and TRBJ2-1, is as follows: EAGVTQFPSHSVIEKGQTVTLRCDPISGHDNLYWYRRVMGKEIKFLLHFVKESKQDESGMPNNRFLAERTGGTYSTLKVQPAELEDSGVYFCASSPSAGLAGYNEQFFGPGTRLTVL.

The chain carries TRBV19 and TRBJ2-6, with D maybe TRBD2 (5 bases). Trimming stripped 2 bases from V and 3 bases from J, with 11 bases between. The CDR3 covers 16 residues. Germline CDR1 LNHDA, CDR2 SQIVND (reference sequence). CDR3 loop: CASSISEGNGANVLTF. CDR3 sequence (DNA): TGTGCCAGTAGTATATCCGAGGGTAATGGGGCCAACGTCCTGACTTTC.

This clone has just one count. This sequence joins TRBV7-3 and TRBJ2-2; 14 nucleotides agree with TRBD2. The CDR3 length is 18 residues. V trimming: 5 bases; J trimming: 1 base; junction bases outside the gene matches: 6. Germline V lookup: CDR1 SGHTA, CDR2 FQGTGA. The CDR3 loop reads CASSRGTSGRRNTGELFF. The CDR3 DNA reads as TGTGCCAGCAGCAGAGGGACTAGCGGGAGACGGAACACCGGGGAGCTGTTTTTT.

The chain has TRBV10-3 and TRBJ2-7; tentative D call: TRBD2 (6 bases). The CDR3 length is 15 residues. V shed 0 bases and J shed 3 bases, with 12 bases lying between them. In germline, CDR1 is ENHRY, CDR2 SYGVKD. As DNA, the CDR3 is TGTGCCATCAGTGAGTCACGGGGGATCGACTACGAGCAGTACTTC. Amino acid sequence: CAISESRGIDYEQYF.

This chain connects TRBV6-5 to TRBJ2-4, with D perhaps matching TRBD2 (6 bases). The CDR3 sequence is 15 residues long. Germline CDR1 reads MNHEY; CDR2 reads SVGAGI. Trimming shortened V by 0 bases and J by 6 bases, and 12 bases separated the two germline ends. This CDR3 reads CASSYSGLGLNIQYF. CDR3 nucleotides: TGTGCCAGCAGTTACTCTGGTCTGGGACTAAACATTCAGTACTTC.

This chain joins TRBV11-3 and TRBJ2-3; tentatively, D is TRBD1 (5 bases). Germline CDR1 is SGHNT and CDR2 is YENEEA. V gave up 5 bases and J gave up 4 bases, with 7 bases separating them. This CDR3 region has 12 residues. Here the CDR3 DNA reads TGTGCCAGCAGCCGCAGGGCAGATACGCAGTATTTT. It encodes CASSRRADTQYF.

The chain has TRBV19 and TRBJ2-3; 14 nucleotides line up with TRBD2. J gave up 6 bases and V 5 bases, and 7 bases lay outside the gene matches. Germline V gene lookup returns CDR1 LNHDA and CDR2 SQIVND (reference sequence). The CDR3 has 16 amino acids. DNA of the CDR3: TGTGCCAGTAGTGCCCCGGGACTAGCGGGAGCTGATACGCAGTATTTT. This encodes CASSAPGLAGADTQYF. The full variable domain, rest sourced from reference TRBV19 and TRBJ2-3, is DGGITQSPKYLFRKEGQNVTLSCEQNLNHDAMYWYRQDPGQGLRLIYYSQIVNDFQKGDIAEGYSVSREKKESFPLTVTSAQKNPTAFYLCASSAPGLAGADTQYFGPGTRLTVL.

This chain links TRBV12-2 with TRBJ1-1; the table gives TRBD1 as D, unverified against the DNA. TRBV12-2 is a recognized pseudogene. The CDR3 is 13 amino acids. The CDR3 reads CASRLRQGTEAFF. CDR3 bases: TGTGCAAGTCGCTTGAGGCAGGGGACTGAAGCTTTCTTT.

The rearrangement joins TRBV5-6 to TRBJ1-2; no reliable D call. Trimming cost V 2 bases and J 4 bases, with 9 bases left between them. Germline loops: CDR1 SGHDT, CDR2 YYEEEE. The CDR3 covers 13 residues. DNA of the CDR3: TGTGCCAGCAGCTTCACGGGGAGCTATGGCTACACCTTC. Protein sequence: CASSFTGSYGYTF.

The CDR3 here is CASSWRRTDYNEQFF. CDR3 in DNA: TGTGCCAGCAGCTGGCGGAGGACAGACTACAATGAGCAGTTCTTC. The V call is TRBV7-9, the J call TRBJ2-1; the D gene is possibly TRBD1 (6 bases). The CDR3 covers 15 residues. CDR1 and CDR2 (germline): SEHNR, FQNEAQ (reference sequence). V lost 4 bases and J lost 3, with 13 bases in between.

This chain connects TRBV5-1 to TRBJ2-3, with no clear D. CDR1 SGHRS and CDR2 YFSETQ come from the germline V gene. V lost 0 bases to trimming and J lost 3 bases, with 8 bases between them. The CDR3 runs 14 residues. DNA for the CDR3: TGCGCCAGCAGCTTGGTCGGTGTTACAGATACGCAGTATTTT. It is translated as CASSLVGVTDTQYF.

The rearrangement links TRBV28 to TRBJ2-7; 9 nucleotides align to TRBD2. This CDR3 contains 22 residues. V shed 1 base, J shed 0 bases, and the junction held 22 bases outside the gene matches. From germline, CDR1 is MDHEN and CDR2 SYDVKM. Written as DNA, the CDR3 is TGTGCCAGCAGTTTATCCTCCGGGGGGTGGGGGAGCGGGAGGACTCTCTCCTACGAGCAGTACTTC. The encoded protein is CASSLSSGGWGSGRTLSYEQYF.

The chain has TRBV19 and TRBJ1-6; no clear D. Germline loops: CDR1 LNHDA, CDR2 SQIVND (reference sequence). The CDR3 is 12 residues long. The V end was cut by 6 bases, the J end by 8 bases, with 8 bases between. CDR3 DNA sequence: TGTGCCAGTAGCCCTTTCGATTCACCCCTCCACTTT. Translating it yields CASSPFDSPLHF.